The present T cell receptor beta chain was sequenced within a study of shared clonotypes between healthy human individuals. Every one of the donors was a Caucasian adult that lived in Nashville, Tennessee. Sequenced by immunoSEQ multiplex PCR; TCRdb stores in-frame clones only, minus some. The repertoire holds some 530,000 clones, with more than 65% as singletons. The receptor's source is a woman aged 40 to 50 in good health. Some clones in this sample may be carry-over from other donors' samples. The sequencing input was PBMCs.

The CDR3 nucleotides read TGTGCCAGCAGCCTGACGGGCCCAAATCAGCCCCAGCATTTT. This translates into CASSLTGPNQPQHF. The rearrangement uses TRBV28 and TRBJ1-5, with D unclear. The CDR3 totals 14 residues. Germline CDR1 MDHEN, CDR2 SYDVKM. V shed 6 bases and J shed 4 bases, with 13 bases lying between them.